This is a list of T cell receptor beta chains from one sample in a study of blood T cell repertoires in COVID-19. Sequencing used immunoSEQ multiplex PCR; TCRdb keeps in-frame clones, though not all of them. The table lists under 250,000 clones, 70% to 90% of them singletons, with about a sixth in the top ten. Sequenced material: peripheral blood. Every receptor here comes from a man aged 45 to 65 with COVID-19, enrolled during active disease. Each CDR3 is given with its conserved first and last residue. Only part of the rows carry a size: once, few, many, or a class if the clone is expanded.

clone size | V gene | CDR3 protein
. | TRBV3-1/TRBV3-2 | CASSQGLGKTYEQYF
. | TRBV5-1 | CASSSGTSFETQYF
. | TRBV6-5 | CASRVSGANTGELFF
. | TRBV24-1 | CATSDEGAPPYEQYF
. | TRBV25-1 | CASSDSGGTDTQYF
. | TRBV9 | CASSNGQLDNYGYTF
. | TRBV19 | CASSKERGGHTGELFF
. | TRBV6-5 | CASSYETSGQETQYF
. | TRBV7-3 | CASNPPDRAGTDTQYF
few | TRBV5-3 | CARSVPGQWMGNTIYF
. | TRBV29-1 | CSAAELAGAFGNEQFF
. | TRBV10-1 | CASSRGTHEKLFF
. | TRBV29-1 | CSVGEGDQPQHF